This paragraph reports one T cell receptor (beta chain). Treatment of the sample: oral pan-JAK inhibitor, 5-10 mg twice daily. Peripheral blood and lesional scalp punch biopsies came from alopecia areata patients. These data are taken from a study of CD8+ T cells in alopecia areata. V lost 4 bases and J 6 bases, leaving 19 bases between the germline ends. The CDR3 has 15 residues. CDR1 and CDR2 (germline): SQVTM, ANQGSEA. Sequencing relied on a cDNA template that was reverse transcribed from extracted RNA. Here immunoSEQ multiplex PCR was the method, and the copy in TCRdb shows in-frame clones only, minus some. Of approximately 200,000 clones listed, roughly three fifths are singletons.

This material consisted of CD4+ T cells sorted from blood, taken at week 4, from a patient treated with tofacitinib. This receptor was identified in a human donor with alopecia areata. J is TRBJ2-1 and V is TRBV29-1; TRBD1 or TRBD2 may be the D gene (7 bases each). CDR3 coding DNA: TGCAGCGTTGCACGACAGGGAGGGTTTAGCAATGAGCAGTTCTTC. Its translation: CSVARQGGFSNEQFF.